These 16 T cell receptor beta chains came from one sample sequenced in a study of control samples from healthy donors and cancer patients. The protocol was immunoSEQ multiplex PCR, while the TCRdb copy is restricted to in-frame clones and leaves out a portion. The sample holds some 70,000 clones; 83% are singletons and the top ten take 15% to 18%. The sample was blood. All receptors derive from a man aged 55-75 years in good health.

This rearrangement joins TRBV7-2 to TRBJ2-7, with 10 bases that match TRBD2. The CDR3 runs 15 residues. Germline values: CDR1 SGHTA, CDR2 FQGNSA. V shed 1 base and J 4 bases; nucleotides not matched to a gene: 4. The CDR3 nucleotides are TGTGCCAGCAGCTTAGAAGCGGGAGGGTTGTACGAGCAGTACTTC. Its protein is CASSLEAGGLYEQYF.

The chain links TRBV2 to TRBJ1-5, with D maybe TRBD1 (5 bases). V dropped 3 bases and J dropped 4 bases, with 10 bases sitting between them. The length of the CDR3 is 14 residues. Germline assignment: CDR1 SNHLY and CDR2 FYNNEI. CDR3 protein: CASSDRAGNQPQHF. For the CDR3, the DNA is TGTGCCAGCAGTGACAGGGCAGGTAATCAGCCCCAGCATTTT.

The chain has TRBV7-8 and TRBJ2-1, with a tentative D call TRBD2 (5 bases). CDR1 SGHVS and CDR2 FQNEAQ come from the germline V gene. Trimming shortened V by 4 bases and J by 2 bases, and 12 bases separated the two germline ends. There are 15 residues in the CDR3. The CDR3 region is CASSSAVAPYNEQFF. The DNA for the CDR3 is TGTGCCAGCAGCTCCGCGGTAGCGCCCTACAATGAGCAGTTCTTC.

Ten or more counts support this clone. Other nucleotide sequences from this sample produce the same CDR3. The chain has TRBV5-4 and TRBJ2-1; D not resolved. V was shortened by 0 bases and J by 0 bases, with 10 bases between the two germline ends. This CDR3 contains 16 residues. Germline CDR1 and CDR2: SGHNT and YYREEE (reference sequence). CDR3 region: CASSLAYGSSYNEQFF. In nucleotides, the CDR3 is TGTGCCAGCAGCTTGGCATACGGAAGCTCCTACAATGAGCAGTTCTTC.

The chain recombines TRBV5-4 with TRBJ2-3; the D gene is possibly TRBD2 (6 bases). This CDR3 has 14 residues. The germline V and J ends were trimmed by 3 bases and 8 bases, with 16 bases remaining between them. Germline CDR1 reads SGHNT; CDR2 reads YYREEE (reference sequence). CDR3 residues: CASSWDSATPTQYF. CDR3 coding DNA: TGTGCCAGCAGCTGGGACTCGGCCACTCCTACGCAGTATTTT.

V usage is TRBV6-2 or TRBV6-3 and J usage is TRBJ1-6; D not resolved. The CDR3 is made up of 13 amino acids. Germline-derived CDR1 and CDR2 are MNHEY and SVGEGT. The V end lost 4 bases, the J end lost 10 bases, and 11 bases lay between the germline ends. Here the CDR3 DNA reads TGTGCCAGCAGTTCCACCGTCAAATCACCCCTCCACTTT. Translating gives CASSSTVKSPLHF.

This chain's CDR3 is CASSIPTPGRRTEAFF. As DNA, the CDR3 is TGTGCCAGCAGCATCCCCACCCCAGGGAGGCGCACTGAAGCTTTCTTT. The chain combines TRBV21-1 with TRBJ1-1. TRBV21-1 represents a pseudogene. This CDR3 has 16 residues.

The chain joins TRBV5-1 to TRBJ1-1; weak D call: TRBD1 (5 bases). V gave up 5 bases and J gave up 1 base, with 15 bases separating them. The germline V gene encodes CDR1 SGHRS and CDR2 YFSETQ. CDR3 size: 15 residues. The CDR3 loop reads CASRTREGPNTEAFF. The CDR3 DNA sequence: TGCGCCAGCAGAACTCGAGAGGGGCCGAACACTGAAGCTTTCTTT.

The J gene is TRBJ1-3, the V gene TRBV7-2; D uncertain. Trimming cost V 4 bases and J 1 base, with 5 bases left between them. The CDR3 loop spans 13 amino acids. Looked up from germline, CDR1 is SGHTA and CDR2 is FQGNSA. Here the CDR3 DNA reads TGTGCCAGCAGCTACTCGTCTGGAAACACCATATATTTT. Translation gives CASSYSSGNTIYF.

The chain combines TRBV29-1 with TRBJ1-3, with TRBD1 matching 7 bases. The CDR3 extends over 13 amino acids. Germline loops: CDR1 SQVTM, CDR2 ANQGSEA. V lost 4 bases and J lost 4; bases outside the gene matches: 4. The CDR3: CSVGQGGGNTIYF. DNA of the CDR3: TGCAGCGTTGGGCAGGGGGGAGGAAACACCATATATTTT.

Here the CDR3 reads CASSAGDQETQYF. In nucleotides, the CDR3 is TGTGCCAGCAGCGCAGGAGACCAAGAGACCCAGTACTTC. The V and J genes are TRBV12-3 or TRBV12-4 and TRBJ2-5; D is uncertain. The CDR3 is 13 residues long. Trimming stripped 6 bases from V and 0 bases from J, with 8 bases between.

V gene TRBV29-1 combines with J gene TRBJ1-1; D remains unclear. This CDR3 spans 12 amino acids. V was cut by 1 base and J by 4 bases, with 7 bases left in between. Germline CDR1 reads SQVTM; CDR2 reads ANQGSEA. As DNA, the CDR3 is TGCAGCGTTGAAGGCAGAGGCACTGAAGCTTTCTTT. This codes for CSVEGRGTEAFF.

This clone was detected a few times. The genes are TRBV7-8 and TRBJ1-2; D remains unclear. Germline lookup yields CDR1 SGHVS and CDR2 FQNEAQ. Between the trimmed V and J ends, which lost 5 bases and 8 bases, there was a span of 15 bases. CDR3 size: 13 residues. The CDR3 reads CASSLQRVEGYTF. The CDR3, as DNA: TGTGCCAGCAGCCTCCAGAGGGTGGAAGGCTACACCTTC.

This rearrangement joins TRBV6-2 or TRBV6-3 to TRBJ2-5, with D perhaps TRBD1 (5 bases). The CDR3 runs 15 residues. Germline V lookup: CDR1 MNHEY, CDR2 SVGEGT. Trimming cost V 0 bases and J 5 bases, with 13 bases left between them. The CDR3 protein is CASSYSAQGSETQYF. The DNA of the CDR3 is TGTGCCAGCAGTTACTCCGCCCAGGGTAGTGAGACCCAGTACTTC.

The DNA of the CDR3 is TGTGCCAGCAATATAAACAGGGCCTCCTACGAGCAGTACTTC. Translated, it gives CASNINRASYEQYF. The chain combines TRBV28 with TRBJ2-7, with a weak D call TRBD1 (6 bases). Germline CDR1 and CDR2: MDHEN and SYDVKM. Trimming took off 7 bases at V and 0 bases at J, with 13 bases between the two ends. CDR3 length equals 14 residues.

This chain joins TRBV20-1 and TRBJ2-1; the match to TRBD2 covers 10 bases. CDR3 length: 13 amino acids. Germline V gene sequence: CDR1 DFQATT, CDR2 SNEGSKA (reference sequence). The V and J ends lost 3 bases and 5 bases, in that order; junction bases with no gene match: 1. CDR3 DNA: TGCAGTGCTAGTAGCGGGAGGAACAATGAGCAGTTCTTC. Encoded protein: CSASSGRNNEQFF.